The 31 T cell receptor beta chains in this list originate from one sample, sequenced in a study of blood T cell repertoires in COVID-19. The method was immunoSEQ multiplex PCR; TCRdb's version includes in-frame clones alone and lacks a portion of them. The data show about 150,000 clones, roughly 87% seen once. Sequenced: peripheral blood. The receptors here all came from a woman aged 50 to 60 with acute or convalescent COVID-19.

The chain links TRBV27 to TRBJ2-7; no clear D gene. V lost 5 bases to trimming and J lost 6 bases, with 11 bases between them. The CDR3 sequence is 12 residues long. Germline V gene sequence: CDR1 MNHEY, CDR2 SMNVEV (reference sequence). Here the CDR3 reads CASSMPFGEQYF. The CDR3 bases are TGTGCCAGCAGTATGCCGTTCGGCGAGCAGTACTTC.

This rearrangement joins TRBV10-1 to TRBJ2-1, with 7 positions matching TRBD2. The germline gives CDR1 WNHNN, CDR2 SYGVQD (reference sequence). The CDR3 is 16 amino acids. V was clipped by 5 bases and J by 3 bases; unmatched bases: 10. DNA of the CDR3: TGCGCCAGCAGTCCCCAGGCGGGAGTCTTCTACAATGAGCAGTTCTTC. Its translation: CASSPQAGVFYNEQFF.

The chain links TRBV3-1 (or the pseudogene TRBV3-2) to TRBJ2-5, with 11 bases aligning to TRBD2. This CDR3 comprises 14 residues. Germline V gives CDR1 LGHDT, CDR2 YNNKEL (reference sequence). Trimming took 9 bases from V and 5 from J; bases not matched to a gene: 8. CDR3 in amino acids: CASSGRARVETQYF. The CDR3 region has the DNA TGTGCCAGTAGCGGGAGGGCCCGCGTGGAGACCCAGTACTTC.

The chain uses TRBV2 and TRBJ2-1; D not resolved. CDR1 and CDR2 from the germline V gene are SNHLY and FYNNEI. The CDR3 consists of 14 residues. Between the trimmed V and J ends, which lost 7 bases and 5 bases, there was a span of 15 bases. CDR3 DNA: TGTGCCAGCATCCCTCTGGTGACACACAATGAGCAGTTCTTC. Translated: CASIPLVTHNEQFF.

V usage is TRBV7-2 and J usage is TRBJ2-3, with no clear D. Between the trimmed V and J ends, which lost 5 bases and 0 bases, there was a span of 12 bases. In germline, CDR1 is SGHTA, CDR2 FQGNSA. The CDR3 contains 15 residues. The CDR3 region is CASSMAAASTDTQYF. The CDR3 DNA sequence: TGTGCCAGCAGCATGGCGGCAGCGAGCACAGATACGCAGTATTTT.

The count of this clone is one. The chain combines TRBV5-6 with TRBJ2-7, with 8 bases identical to TRBD1. Germline values: CDR1 SGHDT, CDR2 YYEEEE. The CDR3 contains 14 residues. After removal of 8 bases from V and 2 bases from J, the junction contained 9 bases not matched to a gene. This CDR3 reads CASLLGQGTYEQYF. The CDR3 DNA reads TGTGCCAGTTTACTAGGACAGGGTACCTACGAGCAGTACTTC.

To note about this clone: At the DNA level, this CDR3 is encoded by other sequences in the same sample as well. The CDR3 region is CASSNRGTEAFF. CDR3 coding DNA: TGTGCCAGCAGTAACAGGGGAACTGAAGCTTTCTTT. This chain joins TRBV2 and TRBJ1-1, with 7 bases that match TRBD1. V trimming: 5 bases; J trimming: 5 bases; junction bases outside the gene matches: 2. The CDR3 is 12 residues long. From germline, CDR1 is SNHLY and CDR2 FYNNEI.

The chain employs TRBV10-3 and TRBJ2-7; maybe TRBD1 (6 bases). Deletions cut 3 bases from V and 0 bases from J, with 15 bases between. The CDR3 contains 16 residues. Germline assignment: CDR1 ENHRY and CDR2 SYGVKD. This CDR3 is CAISDTGPASSYEQYF. The CDR3 DNA reads as TGTGCCATCAGTGACACAGGGCCGGCAAGCTCCTACGAGCAGTACTTC.

The chain couples TRBV10-1 to TRBJ1-2, with 7 bases matching TRBD1. The V gene end was trimmed by 4 bases and the J gene end by 7 bases; junction bases not matched to a gene: 6. The CDR3 has 13 amino acids. Germline V gene data show CDR1 as WNHNN and CDR2 as SYGVQD (reference sequence). In DNA form, the CDR3 reads TGCGCCAGCAGTGGAGGAGGGGGCTCTGGCTACACCTTC. Its translation: CASSGGGGSGYTF.

The sample holds one count of this clone. The gene calls are TRBV5-1 and TRBJ2-3; possibly TRBD1 for D (6 bases). This CDR3 region has 16 residues. V lost 4 bases, J lost 4 bases, and 19 bases lay in between. The germline V gene encodes CDR1 SGHRS and CDR2 YFSETQ. CDR3 protein: CASSAPSLGAADTQYF. Here the CDR3 DNA reads TGCGCCAGCAGCGCCCCTTCGTTGGGGGCCGCAGATACGCAGTATTTT.

The rearrangement uses TRBV20-1 and TRBJ2-1, with D perhaps TRBD2 (5 bases). CDR1 and CDR2 from the germline V gene are DFQATT and SNEGSKA (reference sequence). The CDR3 runs 13 residues. V shed 3 bases and J shed 12 bases, with 18 bases lying between them. CDR3 DNA: TGCAGTGCTAGTCCCGGGGTTTCCCCGGGGCAGTTCTTC. Protein: CSASPGVSPGQFF.

This clone was detected a few times. The chain combines TRBV27 with TRBJ2-2; D remains ambiguous. V shed 4 bases and J shed 0 bases, with 9 bases lying between them. CDR3 length: 15 residues. Germline CDR1 MNHEY, CDR2 SMNVEV (reference sequence). Here the CDR3 reads CASSWLLSNTGELFF. Written as DNA, the CDR3 is TGTGCCAGCAGTTGGCTCCTTTCGAACACCGGGGAGCTGTTTTTT.

The chain employs TRBV10-3 and TRBJ1-3; TRBD1 agrees at 9 bases. From germline, CDR1 is ENHRY and CDR2 SYGVKD. The CDR3 consists of 14 residues. V was clipped by 8 bases and J by 5 bases; unmatched bases: 7. The CDR3 DNA is TGTGCCATCGGGGACAGGGACGGGCGAAACACCATATATTTT. It specifies CAIGDRDGRNTIYF.

V and J are TRBV5-1 and TRBJ2-5; the D is unclear. V was cut by 0 bases and J by 4 bases, with 7 bases left in between. The length of the CDR3 is 13 residues. CDR1 is SGHRS and CDR2 is YFSETQ in the germline V gene. CDR3 coding DNA: TGCGCCAGCAGCTTGGGTTCGGGAGAGACCCAGTACTTC. It encodes CASSLGSGETQYF.

CDR3 protein: CASSQARTGELFF. The CDR3 nucleotides are TGTGCCAGCAGCCAAGCCAGGACCGGGGAGCTGTTTTTT. The chain combines TRBV3-1 (or the pseudogene TRBV3-2) with TRBJ2-2; no clear D gene. This CDR3 is built from 13 residues. Per the germline V gene, CDR1 is LGHDT and CDR2 is YNNKEL (reference sequence). V was pared by 1 base and J by 5 bases, with 5 bases between.

The chain couples TRBV28 to TRBJ2-3; 7 bases fit TRBD2. The length of the CDR3 is 15 residues. Germline V CDR1 and CDR2: MDHEN, SYDVKM. V lost 7 bases, J lost 3 bases, and 10 bases stayed unmatched. DNA for the CDR3: TGTGCCAGCAATCCTGCGGGAGTTGAGACAGATACGCAGTATTTT. Translating gives CASNPAGVETDTQYF.

The chain couples TRBV3-1 (or the pseudogene TRBV3-2) to TRBJ1-1, with TRBD1 identical over 8 bases. In germline, CDR1 is LGHDT, CDR2 YNNKEL (reference sequence). V shed 4 bases, J shed 5 bases, and the junction held 6 bases outside the gene matches. The CDR3 runs to 14 residues. As DNA, the CDR3 is TGTGCCAGCAGCCCGGACAGGGTAAAGACTGAAGCTTTCTTT. Translation gives CASSPDRVKTEAFF.

The chain uses TRBV18 and TRBJ2-1; tentatively, D is TRBD2 (5 bases). This CDR3 has 18 amino acids. V gave up 3 bases and J gave up 0 bases, with 18 bases separating them. Germline V gene sequence: CDR1 KGHSH, CDR2 LQKENI. The CDR3 DNA reads as TGTGCCAGCTCACCTCTCCTGTTCGGGGTCGGCTCCTACAATGAGCAGTTCTTC. Translation: CASSPLLFGVGSYNEQFF. Using reference TRBV18 and TRBJ2-1 for the parts outside the CDR3, the full variable domain is NAGVMQNPRHLVRRRGQEARLRCSPMKGHSHVYWYRQLPEEGLKFMVYLQKENIIDESGMPKERFSAEFPKEGPSILRIQQVVRGDSAAYFCASSPLLFGVGSYNEQFFGPGTRLTVL.

The chain employs TRBV15 and TRBJ1-6; 7 bases fit TRBD1. The J segment lost 10 bases and the V segment lost 0 bases, leaving 9 bases of the junction unmatched. The CDR3 loop spans 16 amino acids. Germline V gene data show CDR1 as LNHNV and CDR2 as YYDKDF (reference sequence). CDR3 nucleotides: TGTGCCACCAGCAGAGAATTAGACAGGGCTGGGTCACCCCTCCACTTT. Translated: CATSRELDRAGSPLHF.

The chain employs TRBV10-2 and TRBJ1-5; 7 bases fit TRBD1. Germline values: CDR1 WSHSY, CDR2 SAAADI. V trimming: 3 bases; J trimming: 7 bases; junction bases outside the gene matches: 3. This CDR3 has 13 amino acids. For the CDR3, the DNA is TGCGCCAGCAGTGAAGGGGGCGGCCAGCCCCAGCATTTT. Translation: CASSEGGGQPQHF.

The chain is built from TRBV30 and TRBJ1-2, with 7 bases aligning to TRBD1. CDR1 is GTSNPN, CDR2 SVGIG, per germline (reference sequence). Trimming removed 3 bases from V and 8 bases from J; junction bases left unmatched: 9. The CDR3 sequence is 13 residues long. The CDR3 sequence: CAWRRGQMGGYTF. In nucleotides, the CDR3 is TGTGCCTGGAGAAGGGGGCAGATGGGCGGCTACACCTTC.

The chain is built from TRBV2 and TRBJ1-1; 9 bases agree with TRBD1. The V gene end was trimmed by 6 bases and the J gene end by 7 bases; junction bases not matched to a gene: 3. Germline assignment: CDR1 SNHLY and CDR2 FYNNEI. This CDR3 is built from 12 residues. CDR3 amino acids: CASSRQGDEAFF. DNA of the CDR3: TGTGCCAGCAGCAGACAGGGGGATGAAGCTTTCTTT. The variable domain in full, with the rest retrieved from reference TRBV2 and TRBJ1-1, is EPEVTQTPSHQVTQMGQEVILRCVPISNHLYFYWYRQILGQKVEFLVSFYNNEISEKSEIFDDQFSVERPDGSNFTLKIRSTKLEDSAMYFCASSRQGDEAFFGQGTRLTVV.

V and J are TRBV4-1 and TRBJ2-2; D might be TRBD1 (7 bases). Per germline, CDR1 MGHRA and CDR2 YSYEKL. The CDR3 length is 16 residues. V was trimmed by 5 bases and J by 5 bases, leaving 18 bases between them. Written as DNA, the CDR3 is TGCGCCAGCAGCACACACCCGACAGGGAGGACCGGGGAGCTGTTTTTT. Protein: CASSTHPTGRTGELFF.

A few counts support this clone. The genes are TRBV27 and TRBJ2-7; TRBD2 might be the D (6 bases). The V end lost 4 bases, the J end lost 3 bases, and 10 bases lay between the germline ends. Germline values: CDR1 MNHEY, CDR2 SMNVEV (reference sequence). The CDR3 sequence is 13 residues long. In nucleotides, the CDR3 is TGTGCCAGCAGTTGGGACGGGGGCTACGAGCAGTACTTC. Protein sequence: CASSWDGGYEQYF.

This chain connects TRBV3-1 (or the pseudogene TRBV3-2) to TRBJ1-5; unclear D gene. CDR3 length: 13 residues. The V end lost 0 bases, the J end lost 4 bases, and 4 bases lay between the germline ends. CDR1 and CDR2 (germline): LGHDT, YNNKEL (reference sequence). CDR3 protein: CASSQDSNQPQHF. The CDR3 DNA is TGTGCCAGCAGCCAAGATTCAAATCAGCCCCAGCATTTT.

The chain employs TRBV19 and TRBJ1-2; 10 nucleotides line up with TRBD1. The CDR3 spans 15 residues. Looked up from germline, CDR1 is LNHDA and CDR2 is SQIVND (reference sequence). After removal of 3 bases from V and 3 bases from J, the junction contained 4 bases not matched to a gene. The CDR3, as DNA: TGTGCCAGTAGTATTACCGGACAGGGGGACTATGGCTACACCTTC. This codes for CASSITGQGDYGYTF.

The chain employs TRBV24-1 and TRBJ1-1; a possible D gene is TRBD1 (6 bases). V dropped 5 bases and J dropped 1 base, with 10 bases sitting between them. This CDR3 comprises 14 residues. CDR1 is KGHDR, CDR2 SFDVKD, per germline. The CDR3 here is CATSGGPQNTEAFF. In nucleotides, the CDR3 is TGTGCCACCAGTGGGGGGCCACAGAACACTGAAGCTTTCTTT.

The rearrangement uses TRBV6-5 and TRBJ2-7, with 9 bases aligning to TRBD1. Unmatched junction bases numbered 9, after V lost 7 bases and J lost 5 bases. Germline lookup yields CDR1 MNHEY and CDR2 SVGAGI. The CDR3 totals 14 residues. The CDR3 region is CASIRGQGDDEQYF. The CDR3 region has the DNA TGTGCCAGCATCAGGGGACAGGGTGACGACGAGCAGTACTTC.

The V call is TRBV4-2, the J call TRBJ2-4; the match to TRBD2 covers 9 bases. The trim removed 0 bases at V and 0 bases at J, leaving 9 bases unmatched. The CDR3 is 19 residues long. Germline V gene lookup returns CDR1 LGHNA and CDR2 YNFKEQ. CDR3: CASSQDPAGGLLAKNIQYF. Written as DNA, the CDR3 is TGTGCCAGCAGCCAAGATCCGGCGGGGGGGCTACTAGCCAAAAACATTCAGTACTTC.

The chain carries TRBV29-1 and TRBJ2-1; 10 bases are shared with TRBD1. In germline, CDR1 is SQVTM, CDR2 ANQGSEA. Trimming cost V 6 bases and J 9 bases; bases outside gene matches: 8. CDR3 length equals 13 residues. CDR3 bases: TGCAGCGTGGGACAGGGGAGTACGTTTGAGCAGTTCTTC. Protein sequence: CSVGQGSTFEQFF.

The V and J genes are TRBV19 and TRBJ2-1; a weak D match, TRBD2 (6 bases). Germline V lookup: CDR1 LNHDA, CDR2 SQIVND (reference sequence). V was clipped by 9 bases and J by 4 bases, with 19 bases between them. This CDR3 comprises 15 residues. The CDR3 loop is CASKLDRDLYNEQFF. The CDR3 DNA sequence: TGTGCCAGCAAACTAGATAGGGACTTATACAATGAGCAGTTCTTC.